The rows below give T cell receptor beta chains drawn from one sample of a study of OX40 agonist ivuxolimab in advanced cancers. Measured with immunoSEQ multiplex PCR; TCRdb has only the in-frame clones, and not every one. This table has roughly 40,000 clones, 70% to 90% appearing once. The sample consisted of CD4+ or CD8+ T cells sorted from blood, taken in a trial of the OX40 agonist ivuxolimab. The receptors here all came from an adult with an advanced solid tumor such as melanoma, head and neck, liver or kidney cancer. The conserved cysteine and the conserved F or W are not part of the CDR3 here. Fields, in order: J gene, clone size, V gene, CDR3 length, CDR3 protein. Rows give clone size only sometimes, using once, few, many, or a class for an expanded clone.

TRBJ1-3 - TRBV28 13 ASSFGLSSGNTIY
TRBJ2-7 - TRBV13 13 ASSLGGGETFSPD
TRBJ1-1 - TRBV28 13 ASSRRQGFNTEAF
TRBJ1-4 - TRBV5-1 12 ASSRRNSGEKLF
TRBJ1-1 - TRBV7-9 11 ASSLRGKIRAF
TRBJ1-1 - TRBV2 14 ASSEALSRLNTEAF
TRBJ2-5 - TRBV19 13 ASSAGTGFLETQY
TRBJ2-3 - TRBV9 13 ASSVDGRPTDTQY
TRBJ2-4 once TRBV7-2 14 ASSPRTGLAKNIQY
TRBJ2-5 - TRBV5-1 14 ASSLSQGLTQETQY
TRBJ2-1 - TRBV16 15 ASSHKTSDPERREQF
TRBJ2-5 once TRBV2 11 ASKWTFQETQY
TRBJ1-2 - TRBV5-4 10 ASSLFSYGYT
TRBJ2-1 - TRBV4-1 15 ASSQLPGGTFGNGQF
TRBJ2-7 - TRBV2 9 ASFGPPEQY
TRBJ2-5 - TRBV9 14 ASSGLAGGPKGAQY
TRBJ1-1 few TRBV5-1 12 ASSLMLRTSEAF
TRBJ2-7 - TRBV27 13 ASSLDGRGYYEQY
TRBJ2-1 - TRBV4-1 12 ASSQVSGYNEQF
TRBJ2-7 - TRBV6-1 11 ASSNERNYEQY
TRBJ1-3 - TRBV6-5 13 ASSYNGDSGNTIY
TRBJ2-3 - TRBV28 12 ALGGNPSTDTQY
TRBJ2-3 - TRBV18 13 ASSPRWGNTDTQY
TRBJ1-2 - TRBV2 10 ATGPGRSAYT
TRBJ1-4 - TRBV30 10 AWSPGQRRRF
TRBJ2-4 - TRBV6-6 13 ASSYGGAHKNIQY
TRBJ1-1 - TRBV6-4 11 ASSARLNTEAF
TRBJ1-2 - TRBV7-2 16 ASSLFQGLALGDAGYT
TRBJ1-2 - TRBV6-1 12 ASSVITTNYGYT
TRBJ1-2 - TRBV30 11 AWSLGGNYGYT
TRBJ2-1 - TRBV12-5 12 ASGRTSGSPEQF
TRBJ2-2 - TRBV7-6 15 ASSSEGAGGRTGELF
TRBJ2-7 - TRBV9 12 ASSLRDTAYEQY
TRBJ1-6 - TRBV28 11 ASSFGLGSPLH
TRBJ1-1 - TRBV28 14 ASSFPGGGPRSEAF
TRBJ2-7 - TRBV28 13 ASSLGRRNRHEQY
TRBJ1-6 - TRBV6-5 11 ASRGSYNSPLH
TRBJ2-2 - TRBV6-1 11 ASIRENTGELF
TRBJ2-7 - TRBV2 11 ASHTSGVYEQY
TRBJ2-3 - TRBV6-1 12 ASTQGTSGFTQY
TRBJ1-5 - TRBV6-5 12 ASSYGTGRQPQH
TRBJ1-2 - TRBV28 11 ATGQGVNYGYT
TRBJ2-7 - TRBV7-9 12 ASSSQGAGHEQY
TRBJ1-4 - TRBV5-6 16 ASSLAPDLGQGSEKLF
TRBJ1-1 once TRBV11-2 14 ASSLGHGGRDTEAF